The next 13 T cell receptor beta chains were all read from a single sample in a study of cytomegalovirus exposure and HLA in healthy donors. Both 60 Vbeta primers and 13 Jbeta primers went into the PCR. The data were produced by immunoSEQ multiplex PCR, yet TCRdb's version contains in-frame clones alone and is incomplete. The sample has about 190,000 clones, about 86% seen once; the top ten hold approximately 1.6%. Specimen: PBMCs. These receptors were taken from a man between 40 and 49 years old in good health and CMV-seropositive.

CDR3 amino acids: CASSFDSEGDYTEAFF. In DNA, the CDR3 is TGTGCCAGCAGTTTTGACAGCGAAGGAGACTACACTGAAGCTTTCTTT. This sequence joins TRBV27 and TRBJ1-1; a weak D match, TRBD1 (5 bases). In germline, CDR1 is MNHEY, CDR2 SMNVEV (reference sequence). CDR3 length: 16 residues. Trimming pared 3 bases from V and 3 bases from J, leaving 17 bases between.

This clone was counted between two and nine times. V and J are TRBV14 and TRBJ1-2, with D possibly TRBD1 on 5 matching bases. The CDR3 is made up of 15 amino acids. The germline gives CDR1 SGHDN, CDR2 FVKESK. V gave up 4 bases and J gave up 8 bases, with 20 bases separating them. CDR3 amino acids: CASSREGLGLDGYTF. As DNA, the CDR3 is TGTGCCAGCAGCCGGGAGGGGTTGGGCTTGGACGGCTACACCTTC.

This sequence joins TRBV30 and TRBJ2-1; 8 bases are shared with TRBD2. The V gene end was trimmed by 2 bases and the J gene end by 8 bases; junction bases not matched to a gene: 11. Germline V gene data show CDR1 as GTSNPN and CDR2 as SVGIG (reference sequence). CDR3 length: 15 amino acids. CDR3 nucleotide sequence: TGTGCCTGGAGTTTTGGTAGCGGGAACAGGGATGAGCAGTTCTTC. Protein sequence: CAWSFGSGNRDEQFF.

The chain combines TRBV10-1 with TRBJ2-1, with D unclear. The germline CDR1 and CDR2 sequences are WNHNN and SYGVQD (reference sequence). This CDR3 region has 12 residues. Between the trimmed V and J ends, which lost 3 bases and 12 bases, there was a span of 12 bases. The CDR3 spells CASSDQTTTQFF. The CDR3 DNA reads as TGCGCCAGCAGTGACCAGACAACAACGCAGTTCTTC.

The chain employs TRBV2 and TRBJ2-1; the match to TRBD1 covers 7 bases. CDR3 length: 11 residues. Germline trimming cut 8 bases from V and 11 bases from J; bases unmatched to any gene: 6. CDR1 and CDR2 (germline): SNHLY, FYNNEI. The CDR3: CASETRGQQFF. For the CDR3, the DNA is TGTGCCAGCGAGACAAGGGGGCAGCAGTTCTTC.

The rearrangement uses TRBV7-9 and TRBJ2-7; possible D gene TRBD1, 6 bases. This CDR3 is 12 amino acids long. In germline, CDR1 is SEHNR, CDR2 FQNEAQ (reference sequence). Trimming took 5 bases from V and 4 from J, leaving 9 bases between them. CDR3 bases: TGTGCCAGCAGCGTCCAGGGGTACGAGCAGTACTTC. Translating it yields CASSVQGYEQYF.

J is TRBJ2-7 and V is TRBV2, with a tentative D call TRBD1 (5 bases). Germline loops: CDR1 SNHLY, CDR2 FYNNEI. The CDR3 length is 12 residues. V was trimmed by 4 bases and J by 4 bases, leaving 8 bases between them. The DNA of the CDR3 is TGTGCCAGCAGTGGGGGCTATTACGAGCAGTACTTC. Amino acids: CASSGGYYEQYF.

To note about this clone: One end of the junction does not line up with germline, which may come from a read error. This chain links TRBV5-1 with TRBJ2-6, with 7 bases identical to TRBD1. The germline gives CDR1 SGHRS, CDR2 YFSETQ. This CDR3 spans 16 amino acids. As DNA, the CDR3 is TGCGCCAGCAGCTTCCCGGGTCCTAAGGGGGCCAACGGCCTGACTTTC. The encoded protein is CASSFPGPKGANGLTF.

The genes are TRBV19 and TRBJ2-5; D is undetermined. The CDR3 is made up of 17 amino acids. With 4 bases removed from V and 4 bases from J, the gap between germline ends came to 22 bases. CDR1 and CDR2 (germline): LNHDA, SQIVND (reference sequence). CDR3 amino acids: CASSTTPLPSWRETQYF. The CDR3 region has the DNA TGTGCCAGTAGTACGACGCCTCTACCGAGTTGGAGAGAGACCCAGTACTTC.

The chain is built from TRBV5-6 and TRBJ2-7; 7 bases map to TRBD1. The CDR3 covers 15 residues. Trimming at V came to 0 bases and at J to 3 bases, leaving 6 bases not matched to a gene. Germline assignment: CDR1 SGHDT and CDR2 YYEEEE. The CDR3 loop is CASSLVGWDSYEQYF. CDR3 sequence (DNA): TGTGCCAGCAGCTTGGTCGGGTGGGACAGCTACGAGCAGTACTTC.

This clone has only one observation. The V and J genes are TRBV29-1 and TRBJ1-1; 7 nucleotides match TRBD1. This CDR3 spans 13 amino acids. Germline assignment: CDR1 SQVTM and CDR2 ANQGSEA. With 6 bases clipped from V and 2 bases from J, the junction kept 6 bases outside the gene matches. The CDR3 DNA is TGCAGCGTCAGGACAGGACTTAACACTGAAGCTTTCTTT. This sequence encodes CSVRTGLNTEAFF.

CDR3 sequence: CASSHRDRGVEAFF. The DNA for the CDR3 is TGTGCCAGCAGTCACCGGGACAGGGGAGTCGAAGCTTTCTTT. V and J are TRBV6-6 and TRBJ1-1, with 10 bases matching TRBD1. Trimming at V came to 5 bases and at J to 8 bases, leaving 8 bases not matched to a gene. The CDR3 has 14 amino acids. Per the germline V gene, CDR1 is MNHNY and CDR2 is SVGAGI (reference sequence).

CDR3 region: CAWRGTGIGANVLTF. The DNA for the CDR3 is TGTGCCTGGAGAGGTACAGGGATTGGGGCCAACGTCCTGACTTTC. The rearrangement joins TRBV30 to TRBJ2-6; a weak D match, TRBD1 (6 bases). This CDR3 region has 15 residues. V lost 3 bases, J lost 3 bases, and 12 bases lay in between. From germline, CDR1 is GTSNPN and CDR2 SVGIG (reference sequence).